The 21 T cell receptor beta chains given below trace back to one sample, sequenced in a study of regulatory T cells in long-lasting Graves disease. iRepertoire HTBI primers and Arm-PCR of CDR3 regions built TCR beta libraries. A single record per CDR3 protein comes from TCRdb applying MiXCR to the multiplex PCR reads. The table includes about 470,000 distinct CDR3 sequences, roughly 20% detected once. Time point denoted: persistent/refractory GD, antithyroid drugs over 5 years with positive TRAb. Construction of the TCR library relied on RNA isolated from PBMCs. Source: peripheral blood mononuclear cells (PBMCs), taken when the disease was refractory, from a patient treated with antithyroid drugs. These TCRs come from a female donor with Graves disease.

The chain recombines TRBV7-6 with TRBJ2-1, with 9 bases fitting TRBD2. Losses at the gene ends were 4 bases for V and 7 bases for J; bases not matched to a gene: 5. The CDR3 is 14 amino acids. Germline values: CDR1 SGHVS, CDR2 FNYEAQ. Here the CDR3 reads CASSSVSGSNEQFF. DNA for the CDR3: TGTGCCAGCAGCTCGGTTAGCGGGAGTAATGAGCAGTTCTTC.

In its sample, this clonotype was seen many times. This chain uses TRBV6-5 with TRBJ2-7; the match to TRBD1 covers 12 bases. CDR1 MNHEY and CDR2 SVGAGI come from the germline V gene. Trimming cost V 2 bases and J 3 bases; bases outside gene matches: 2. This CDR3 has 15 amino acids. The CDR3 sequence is CASSYGDRGHYEQYF. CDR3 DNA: TGTGCCAGCAGTTACGGGGACAGGGGGCACTACGAGCAGTACTTC.

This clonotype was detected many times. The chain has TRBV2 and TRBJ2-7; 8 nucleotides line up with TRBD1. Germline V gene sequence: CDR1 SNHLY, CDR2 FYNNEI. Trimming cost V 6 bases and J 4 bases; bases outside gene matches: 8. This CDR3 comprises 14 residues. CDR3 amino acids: CASRETGEPYEQYF. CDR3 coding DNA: TGTGCCAGCAGGGAGACAGGGGAGCCTTACGAGCAGTACTTC.

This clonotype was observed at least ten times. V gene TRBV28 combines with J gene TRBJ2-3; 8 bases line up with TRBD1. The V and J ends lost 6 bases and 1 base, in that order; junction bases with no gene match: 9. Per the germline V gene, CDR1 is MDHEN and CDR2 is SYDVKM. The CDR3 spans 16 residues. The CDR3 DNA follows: TGTGCCAGCAGATCCGACAGGGGCTATGGCACAGATACGCAGTATTTT. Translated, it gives CASRSDRGYGTDTQYF.

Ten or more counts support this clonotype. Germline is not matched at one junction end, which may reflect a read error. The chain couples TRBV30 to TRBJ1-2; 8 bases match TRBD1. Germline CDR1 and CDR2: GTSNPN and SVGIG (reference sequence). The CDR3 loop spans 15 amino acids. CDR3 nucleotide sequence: TGTGCCTGGACAGGGGGCGAGAGTGTGGGCTATGACTACACCTTC. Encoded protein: CAWTGGESVGYDYTF.

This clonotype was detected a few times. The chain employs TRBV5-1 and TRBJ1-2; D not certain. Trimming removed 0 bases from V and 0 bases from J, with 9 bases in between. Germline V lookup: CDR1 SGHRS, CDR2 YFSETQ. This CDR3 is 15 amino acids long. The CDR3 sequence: CASSLAVGTNYGYTF. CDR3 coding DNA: TGCGCCAGCAGCTTGGCCGTCGGGACTAACTATGGCTACACCTTC.

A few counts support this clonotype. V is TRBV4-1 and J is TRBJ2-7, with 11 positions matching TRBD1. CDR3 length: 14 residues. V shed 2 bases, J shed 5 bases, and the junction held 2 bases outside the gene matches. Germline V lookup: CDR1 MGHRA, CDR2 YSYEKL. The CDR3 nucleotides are TGCGCCAGCAGCCAAAGGACAGGGGGCAACGAGCAGTACTTC. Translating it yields CASSQRTGGNEQYF.

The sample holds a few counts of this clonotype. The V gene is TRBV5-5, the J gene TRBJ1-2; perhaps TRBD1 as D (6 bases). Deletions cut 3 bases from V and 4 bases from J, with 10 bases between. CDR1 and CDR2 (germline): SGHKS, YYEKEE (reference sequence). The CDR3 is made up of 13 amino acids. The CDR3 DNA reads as TGTGCCAGCAGCTCTGGGGGCCTCTATGGCTACACCTTC. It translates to CASSSGGLYGYTF.

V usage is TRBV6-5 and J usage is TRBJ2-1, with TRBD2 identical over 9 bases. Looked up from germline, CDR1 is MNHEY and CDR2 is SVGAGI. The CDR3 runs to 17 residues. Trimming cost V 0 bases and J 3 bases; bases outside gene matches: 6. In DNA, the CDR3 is TGTGCCAGCAGTTACTCTAAAAGCGGGAGGCTCTACAATGAGCAGTTCTTC. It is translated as CASSYSKSGRLYNEQFF.

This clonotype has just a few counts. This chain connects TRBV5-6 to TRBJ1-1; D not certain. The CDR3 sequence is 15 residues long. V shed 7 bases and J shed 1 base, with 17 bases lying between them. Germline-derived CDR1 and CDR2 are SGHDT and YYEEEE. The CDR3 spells CASQLFPGPNTEAFF. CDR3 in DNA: TGTGCCAGCCAGCTCTTCCCCGGGCCGAACACTGAAGCTTTCTTT.

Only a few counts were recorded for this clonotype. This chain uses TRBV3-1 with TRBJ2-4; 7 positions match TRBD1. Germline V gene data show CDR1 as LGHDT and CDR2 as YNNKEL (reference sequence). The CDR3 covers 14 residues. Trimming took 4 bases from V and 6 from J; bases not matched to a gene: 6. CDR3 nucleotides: TGTGCCAGCAGCCGAAGACAGGGCAGAAACATTCAGTACTTC. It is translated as CASSRRQGRNIQYF.

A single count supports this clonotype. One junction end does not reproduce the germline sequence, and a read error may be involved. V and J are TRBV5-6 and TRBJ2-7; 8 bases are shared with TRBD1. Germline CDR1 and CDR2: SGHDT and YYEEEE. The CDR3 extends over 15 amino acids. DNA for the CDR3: TGCGCCAGCAGCCGTTCCCAGGGGGCTACCTACGAGCAGTACTTC. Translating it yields CASSRSQGATYEQYF.

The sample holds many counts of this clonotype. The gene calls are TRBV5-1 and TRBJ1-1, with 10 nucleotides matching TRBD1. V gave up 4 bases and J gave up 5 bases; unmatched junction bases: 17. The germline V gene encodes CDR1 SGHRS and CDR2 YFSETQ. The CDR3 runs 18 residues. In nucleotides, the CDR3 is TGCGCCAGCAGCGACTCCGGGACAGGGGCCCGCCGGGGGACTGAAGCTTTCTTT. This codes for CASSDSGTGARRGTEAFF.

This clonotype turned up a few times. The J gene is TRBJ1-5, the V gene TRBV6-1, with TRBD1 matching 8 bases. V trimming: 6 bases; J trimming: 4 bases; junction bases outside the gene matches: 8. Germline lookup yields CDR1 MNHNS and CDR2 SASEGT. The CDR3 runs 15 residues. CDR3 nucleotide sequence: TGTGCCAGCAGCCAGACGACAGGGGTTAATCAGCCCCAGCATTTT. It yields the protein CASSQTTGVNQPQHF.

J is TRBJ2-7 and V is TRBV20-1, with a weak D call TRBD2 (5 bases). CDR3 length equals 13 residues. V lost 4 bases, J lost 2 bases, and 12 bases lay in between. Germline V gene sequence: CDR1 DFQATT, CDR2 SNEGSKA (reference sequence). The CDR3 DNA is TGCAGTGCTATAGACTACCTCGCCTACGAGCAGTACTTC. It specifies CSAIDYLAYEQYF.

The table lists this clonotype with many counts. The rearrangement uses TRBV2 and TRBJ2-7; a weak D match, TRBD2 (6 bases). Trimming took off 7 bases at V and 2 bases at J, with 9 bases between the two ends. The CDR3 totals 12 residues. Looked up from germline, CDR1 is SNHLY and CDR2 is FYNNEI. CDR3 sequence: CASNRETYEQYF. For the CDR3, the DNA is TGTGCCAGCAATCGGGAGACCTACGAGCAGTACTTC.

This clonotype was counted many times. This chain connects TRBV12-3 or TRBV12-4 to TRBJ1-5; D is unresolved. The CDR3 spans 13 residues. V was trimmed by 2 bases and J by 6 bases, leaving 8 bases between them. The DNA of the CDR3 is TGTGCCAGCAGTTTACGGCGATCTCAGCCCCAGCATTTT. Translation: CASSLRRSQPQHF.

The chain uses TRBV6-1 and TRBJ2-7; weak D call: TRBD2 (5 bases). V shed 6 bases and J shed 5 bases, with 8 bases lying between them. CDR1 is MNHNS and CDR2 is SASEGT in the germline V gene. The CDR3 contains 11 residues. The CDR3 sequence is CASRRVDEQYF. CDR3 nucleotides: TGTGCCAGCAGGCGGGTGGACGAGCAGTACTTC.

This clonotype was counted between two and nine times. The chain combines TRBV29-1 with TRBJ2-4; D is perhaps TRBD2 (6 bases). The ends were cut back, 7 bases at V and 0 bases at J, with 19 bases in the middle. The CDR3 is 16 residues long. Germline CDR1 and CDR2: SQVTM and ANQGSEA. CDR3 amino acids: CSGPLRDLLAKNIQYF. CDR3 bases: TGCAGCGGGCCCCTCCGGGACTTACTAGCCAAAAACATTCAGTACTTC.

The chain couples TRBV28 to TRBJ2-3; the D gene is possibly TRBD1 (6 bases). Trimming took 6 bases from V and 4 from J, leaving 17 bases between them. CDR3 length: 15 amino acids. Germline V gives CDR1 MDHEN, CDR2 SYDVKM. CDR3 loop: CASSLRGQTADTQYF. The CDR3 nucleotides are TGTGCCAGCAGCCTCCGGGGACAAACTGCAGATACGCAGTATTTT.

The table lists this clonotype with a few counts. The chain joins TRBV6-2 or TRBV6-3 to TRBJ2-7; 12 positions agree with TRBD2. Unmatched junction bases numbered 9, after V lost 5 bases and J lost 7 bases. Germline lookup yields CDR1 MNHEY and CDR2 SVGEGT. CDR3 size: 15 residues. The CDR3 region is CASSPASGRAGEQYF. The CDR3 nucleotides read TGTGCCAGCAGTCCCGCTAGCGGGAGGGCCGGTGAGCAGTACTTC.